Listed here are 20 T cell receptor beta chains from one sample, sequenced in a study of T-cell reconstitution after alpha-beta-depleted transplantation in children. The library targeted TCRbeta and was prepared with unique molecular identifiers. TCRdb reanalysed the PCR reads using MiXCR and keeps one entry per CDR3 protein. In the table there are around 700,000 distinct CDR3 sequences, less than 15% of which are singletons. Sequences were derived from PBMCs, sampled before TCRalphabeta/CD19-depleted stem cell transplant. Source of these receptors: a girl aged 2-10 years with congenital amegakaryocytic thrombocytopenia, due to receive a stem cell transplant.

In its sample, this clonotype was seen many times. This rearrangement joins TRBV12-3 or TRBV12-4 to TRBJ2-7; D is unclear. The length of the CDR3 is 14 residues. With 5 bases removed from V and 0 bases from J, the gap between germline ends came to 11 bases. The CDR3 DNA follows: TGTGCCAGCAGTGTAGGGCGTAGCTCCTACGAGCAGTACTTC. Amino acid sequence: CASSVGRSSYEQYF.

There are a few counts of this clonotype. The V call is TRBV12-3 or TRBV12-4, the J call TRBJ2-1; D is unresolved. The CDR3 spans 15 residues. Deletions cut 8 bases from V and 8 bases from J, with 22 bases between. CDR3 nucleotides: TGTGCCAGCCGGCTGGGGTTCGGCCTGTCGGATGAGCAGTTCTTC. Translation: CASRLGFGLSDEQFF.

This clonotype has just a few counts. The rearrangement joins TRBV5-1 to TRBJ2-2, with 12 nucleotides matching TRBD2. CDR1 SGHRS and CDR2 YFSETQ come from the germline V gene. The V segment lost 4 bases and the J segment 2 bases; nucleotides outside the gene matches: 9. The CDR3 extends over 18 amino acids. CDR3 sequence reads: CASSRQTSGSLNTGELFF. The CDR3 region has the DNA TGCGCCAGCAGCCGACAGACTAGCGGGAGCCTCAACACCGGGGAGCTGTTTTTT.

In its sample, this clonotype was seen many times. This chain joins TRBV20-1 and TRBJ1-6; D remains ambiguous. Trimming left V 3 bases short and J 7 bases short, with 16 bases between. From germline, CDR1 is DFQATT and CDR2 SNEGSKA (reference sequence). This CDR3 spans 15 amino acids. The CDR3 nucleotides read TGCAGTGCTAGGGTCTCCGAGGGCCAAAATTCACCCCTCCACTTT. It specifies CSARVSEGQNSPLHF.

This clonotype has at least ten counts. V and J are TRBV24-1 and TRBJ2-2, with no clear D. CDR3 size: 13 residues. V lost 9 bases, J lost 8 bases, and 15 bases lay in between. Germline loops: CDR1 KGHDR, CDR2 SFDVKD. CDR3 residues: CATSAASQGELFF. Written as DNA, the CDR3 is TGTGCCACCTCCGCGGCTAGTCAAGGGGAGCTGTTTTTT.

The CDR3 DNA reads as TGTGCCAGCAGCCAAGAAAGCGGGACCCCGAACACCGGGGAGCTGTTTTTT. Translation gives CASSQESGTPNTGELFF. This chain joins TRBV3-1 and TRBJ2-2; 7 bases fit TRBD2. CDR3 length: 17 amino acids. CDR1 is LGHDT, CDR2 YNNKEL, per germline (reference sequence). V was pared by 0 bases and J by 0 bases, with 4 bases of the junction left unmatched.

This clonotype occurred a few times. The CDR3 coding sequence is TGCGCCAGCAAATTTGTAGTTCTGACAGATACGCAGTATTTT. Encoded protein: CASKFVVLTDTQYF. The V and J genes are TRBV5-1 and TRBJ2-3; D gene unclear. This CDR3 contains 14 residues. Germline CDR1 is SGHRS and CDR2 is YFSETQ. V lost 6 bases and J lost 3, with 14 bases in between.

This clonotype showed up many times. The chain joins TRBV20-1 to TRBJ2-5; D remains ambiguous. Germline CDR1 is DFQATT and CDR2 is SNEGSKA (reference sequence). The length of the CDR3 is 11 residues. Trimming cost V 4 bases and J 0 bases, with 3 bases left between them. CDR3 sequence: CSATNQETQYF. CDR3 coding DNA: TGCAGTGCTACTAACCAAGAGACCCAGTACTTC.

CDR3 sequence (DNA): TGCGCCAGCAACCTTGGCGGCCGGGGAGAGACCCAGTACTTC. Amino acids: CASNLGGRGETQYF. This chain uses TRBV5-1 with TRBJ2-5, with D possibly matching TRBD2 (5 bases). Between the trimmed V and J ends, which lost 6 bases and 4 bases, there was a span of 16 bases. Germline loops: CDR1 SGHRS, CDR2 YFSETQ. The CDR3 length is 14 residues.

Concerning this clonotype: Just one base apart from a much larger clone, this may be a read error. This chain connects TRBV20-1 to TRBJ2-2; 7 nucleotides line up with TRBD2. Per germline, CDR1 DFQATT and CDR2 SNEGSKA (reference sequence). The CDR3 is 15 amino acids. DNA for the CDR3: TGCACTGCTAGAGATTCTAGCGGGAACACCGGGGAGCTGTTTTTT. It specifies CTARDSSGNTGELFF.

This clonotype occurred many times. Written as DNA, the CDR3 is TGCGCCAGCAGCGAGGGCCTGGCTAACTATGGCTACACCTTC. Residues: CASSEGLANYGYTF. The V call is TRBV5-1, the J call TRBJ1-2; D unclear. CDR1 is SGHRS and CDR2 is YFSETQ in the germline V gene. There are 14 residues in the CDR3. Deletions cut 4 bases from V and 0 bases from J, with 10 bases between.

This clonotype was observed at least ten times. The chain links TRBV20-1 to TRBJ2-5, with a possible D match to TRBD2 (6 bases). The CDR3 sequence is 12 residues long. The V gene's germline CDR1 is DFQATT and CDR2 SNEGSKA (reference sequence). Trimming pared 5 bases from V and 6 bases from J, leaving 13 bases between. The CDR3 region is CSAETGEKTQYF. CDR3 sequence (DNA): TGCAGTGCTGAGACGGGAGAAAAGACCCAGTACTTC.

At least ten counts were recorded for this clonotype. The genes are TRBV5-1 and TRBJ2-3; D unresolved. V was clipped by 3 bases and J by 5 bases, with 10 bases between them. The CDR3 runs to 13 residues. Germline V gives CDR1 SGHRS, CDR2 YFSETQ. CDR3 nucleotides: TGCGCCAGCAGCTGGTGGTCGGAAGATACGCAGTATTTT. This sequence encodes CASSWWSEDTQYF.

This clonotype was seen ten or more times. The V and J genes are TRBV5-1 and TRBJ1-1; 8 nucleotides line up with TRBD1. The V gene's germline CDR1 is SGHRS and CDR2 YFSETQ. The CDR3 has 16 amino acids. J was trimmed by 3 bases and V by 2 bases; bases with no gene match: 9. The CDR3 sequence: CASSLRQGRWDTEAFF. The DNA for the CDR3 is TGCGCCAGCAGCTTACGACAGGGGCGGTGGGACACTGAAGCTTTCTTT.

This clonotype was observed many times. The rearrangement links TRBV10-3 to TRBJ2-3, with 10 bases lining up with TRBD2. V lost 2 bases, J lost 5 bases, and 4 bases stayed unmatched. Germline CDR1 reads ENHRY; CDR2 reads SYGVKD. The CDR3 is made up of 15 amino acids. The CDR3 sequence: CAISELSSGGDTQYF. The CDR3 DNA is TGTGCCATCAGTGAGCTATCTAGCGGGGGAGATACGCAGTATTTT.

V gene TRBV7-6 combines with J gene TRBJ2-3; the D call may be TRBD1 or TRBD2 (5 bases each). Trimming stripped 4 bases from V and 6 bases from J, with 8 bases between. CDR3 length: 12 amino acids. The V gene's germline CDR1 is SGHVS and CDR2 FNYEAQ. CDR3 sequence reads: CASSSEGDTQYF. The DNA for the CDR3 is TGTGCCAGCAGCTCCGAGGGGGATACGCAGTATTTT.

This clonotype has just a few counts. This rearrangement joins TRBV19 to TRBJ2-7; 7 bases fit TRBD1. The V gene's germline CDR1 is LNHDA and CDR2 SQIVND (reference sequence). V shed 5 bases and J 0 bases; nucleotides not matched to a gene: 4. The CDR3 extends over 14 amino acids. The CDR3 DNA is TGTGCCAGTAGTGTCTGGGACAGCTCCTACGAGCAGTACTTC. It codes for CASSVWDSSYEQYF.

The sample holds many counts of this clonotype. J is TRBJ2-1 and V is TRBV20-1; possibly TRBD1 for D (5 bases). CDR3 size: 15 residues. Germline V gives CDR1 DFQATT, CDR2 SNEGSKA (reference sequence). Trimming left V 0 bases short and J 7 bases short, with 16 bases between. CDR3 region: CSARDQGLPGNEQFF. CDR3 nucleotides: TGCAGTGCTAGAGATCAGGGTCTACCAGGGAATGAGCAGTTCTTC.

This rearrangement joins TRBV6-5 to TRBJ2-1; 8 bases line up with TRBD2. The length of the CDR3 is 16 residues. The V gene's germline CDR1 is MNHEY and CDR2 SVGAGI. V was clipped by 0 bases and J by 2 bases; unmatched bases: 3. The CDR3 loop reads CASSYSSSGPYNEQFF. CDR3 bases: TGTGCCAGCAGTTACTCGTCTAGCGGGCCCTACAATGAGCAGTTCTTC.

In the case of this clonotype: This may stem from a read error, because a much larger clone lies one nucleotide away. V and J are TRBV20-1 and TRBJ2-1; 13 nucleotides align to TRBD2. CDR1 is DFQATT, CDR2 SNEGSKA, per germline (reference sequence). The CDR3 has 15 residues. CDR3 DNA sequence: TGCAGTGCTAGGACTAGCGGGAGGATCAACAATGAGCAGCTCTTC. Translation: CSARTSGRINNEQLF.